The table lists the clone carrying this T cell receptor beta chain with a few counts. Its antigen is still unknown. Time point: patch test 1, 2 weeks after DPC sensitization. Treatment described: therapeutic diphenylcyclopropenone sensitization with weekly scalp DPC. The source of the sample is a study of human T cells and chemical hapten exposure. Study findings and constraints: Donors' alopecia may make their immune response differ from healthy people's.

There are 16 residues in the CDR3. Per the germline V gene, CDR1 is SNHLY and CDR2 is FYNNEI. The trim removed 8 bases at V and 1 base at J, leaving 10 bases unmatched. TCRdb reprocessed the RACE reads with MiXCR, giving one entry per CDR3 protein. The data show some 340,000 distinct CDR3 sequences, with roughly 6.9% seen just once and about 8% held by the top ten. The sequence was collected from a woman in her late teens or twenties with alopecia areata. Some clones in this sample may be carry-over from other donors' samples. The sample in question was whole blood, obtained in connection with sensitization to the hapten diphenylcyclopropenone (DPC). The rearrangement uses TRBV2 and TRBJ2-3, with 9 bases matching TRBD2. The DNA of the CDR3 is TGTGCCAGCCCCGGCGGGGGGGCGGGGGGCACAGATACGCAGTATTTT. Translated, it gives CASPGGGAGGTDTQYF.